Below are 20 T cell receptor beta chains sequenced from a single sample in a study of T cells in women clearing cervical HPV infection. Profiled with immunoSEQ multiplex PCR; TCRdb holds only in-frame clones, not every one. The sample has about 46,000 clones. Material: blood buffy coat. These receptor sequences come from a woman aged 18 to 75 with a cervical HPV16 infection that either progressed to CIN3+ or cleared (not recorded which).

As to this clone: The read ends 3 residues early relative to the CDR3; the germline J gene fills the gap. The rearrangement links TRBV30 to TRBJ2-2; 8 nucleotides align to TRBD2. Germline loops: CDR1 GTSNPN, CDR2 SVGIG (reference sequence). The V gene end was trimmed by 5 bases and the J gene end by 7 bases; junction bases not matched to a gene: 9. The CDR3 covers 14 residues. The CDR3 protein is CAWGRGADGGELFF. The CDR3 bases that were read are TGTGCCTGGGGGCGGGGGGCAGACGGCGGGGAG.

Regarding this clone: The CDR3 extends 3 residues past the end of the read, so its final part is completed from the germline J gene. V is TRBV5-1 and J is TRBJ2-2, with a possible D match to TRBD1 (5 bases). This CDR3 has 17 residues. Germline assignment: CDR1 SGHRS and CDR2 YFSETQ. The sequenced part of the CDR3 DNA is TGCGCCAGCAGCTTAGGTCCAGGTAGCTCTGGGGCCAACGTG. It specifies CASSLGPGSSGANV. The full-length CDR3 reads as CASSLGPGSSGANVLFF.

Points on this clone: The sequence runs out 3 residues before the end of the CDR3; the remainder is reconstructed from the germline J gene. The rearrangement uses TRBV29-1 and TRBJ2-7, with 8 positions matching TRBD1. Germline V gives CDR1 SQVTM, CDR2 ANQGSEA. V shed 6 bases, J shed 4 bases, and the junction held 11 bases outside the gene matches. This CDR3 spans 14 amino acids. Partial CDR3 DNA: TGCAGCGTGCCCGCTACAGGGGGAAAATACGAG. It is translated as CSVPATGGKYE. The entire CDR3 sequence reads CSVPATGGKYEQYF.

Comment on this clone: The read terminates 3 residues ahead of where the CDR3 ends, so the germline J gene completes it. The rearrangement links TRBV11-1 to TRBJ2-7; TRBD1 is a possible D gene (6 bases). The CDR3 has 14 amino acids. The V gene lost 4 bases and the J gene lost 2 bases, with 12 bases spanning the gap. Per germline, CDR1 SGHAT and CDR2 FQDESV (reference sequence). CDR3 DNA, as far as it was read: TGTGCCAGCAGCTACCGGACAGATCCCTACGAG. It specifies CASSYRTDPYE. The full CDR3 protein is CASSYRTDPYEQYF.

Regarding this clone: The observed sequence ends 3 residues before the CDR3 terminus, with the missing tail filled in from the germline J gene. This chain links TRBV20-1 with TRBJ2-7, with a weak D call TRBD1 (5 bases). V was clipped by 1 base and J by 4 bases, with 14 bases between them. There are 14 residues in the CDR3. CDR1 and CDR2 from the germline V gene are DFQATT and SNEGSKA (reference sequence). CDR3 bases read: TGCAGTGCTAGAGTTCCAGGGTTTCAGTACGAG. Amino acid sequence: CSARVPGFQYE. The CDR3 reads in full as CSARVPGFQYEQYF.

Notes on this clone: The read ends 3 residues before the CDR3 terminus; that terminus is restored from the germline J gene. J is TRBJ2-7 and V is TRBV2; 8 bases line up with TRBD2. V lost 4 bases, J lost 3 bases, and 5 bases stayed unmatched. The V gene's germline CDR1 is SNHLY and CDR2 FYNNEI. The CDR3 contains 14 residues. The DNA read from the CDR3 is TGTGCCAGCAGTGTCGGCGGGGGGCTCTACGAG. As protein: CASSVGGGLYE. The full-length CDR3 reads as CASSVGGGLYEQYF.

On this clone itself: From the germline J gene comes the end of the CDR3, since the read stops 3 residues before it. This sequence joins TRBV6-2 or TRBV6-3 and TRBJ2-2; 14 nucleotides match TRBD2. With V trimmed by 7 bases and J by 7 bases, 5 bases remained unmatched. Germline CDR1 and CDR2: MNHEY and SVGEGT. The CDR3 consists of 15 residues. The CDR3 loop reads CASTWTSGRNGELFF. The DNA read from the CDR3 is TGTGCCAGCACCTGGACTAGCGGGAGGAACGGGGAG.

CDR3 DNA (partial): TGTGCCAGTATGGGCAGGGAGCAAAACATC. It specifies CASMGREQNI. The whole CDR3 reads CASMGREQNIYTF. The genes are TRBV19 and TRBJ1-2; maybe TRBD1 (5 bases). From the germline J gene comes the end of the CDR3, since the read stops 3 residues before it. The CDR3 loop spans 13 amino acids. Germline lookup yields CDR1 LNHDA and CDR2 SQIVND (reference sequence).

As to this clone: The CDR3 end falls 3 residues outside the read, so it is completed with the germline J gene. The chain couples TRBV23-1 to TRBJ2-5; 11 bases fit TRBD1. TRBV23-1 is recorded as an ORF, its role being uncertain. With 2 bases clipped from V and 4 bases from J, the junction kept 9 bases outside the gene matches. This CDR3 contains 17 residues. The part of the CDR3 DNA that was read is TGCGCCAGCAGTCAACCGGGACAGGGGGTTTACCTAGAGACC. Amino acids: CASSQPGQGVYLET. Given in full, the CDR3 is CASSQPGQGVYLETQYF.

Notes on this clone: The CDR3 goes on 3 residues after the read ends, and that part is filled in from the germline J gene. The rearrangement joins TRBV2 to TRBJ2-7; 7 bases are a match to TRBD2. CDR1 and CDR2 from the germline V gene are SNHLY and FYNNEI. There are 12 residues in the CDR3. V shed 8 bases and J 0 bases; nucleotides not matched to a gene: 1. The sequenced part of the CDR3 DNA is TGTGCCAGCCGGGACTACTCCTACGAG. Protein sequence: CASRDYSYE. The CDR3 reads in full as CASRDYSYEQYF.

As for this clone: The read comes to an end 3 residues before the CDR3 does, leaving the germline J gene to fill in the end. The rearrangement joins TRBV7-2 to TRBJ2-5; TRBD1 matches 11 bases. Trimming at V came to 4 bases and at J to 6 bases, leaving 7 bases not matched to a gene. The CDR3 covers 15 residues. Germline CDR1 reads SGHTA; CDR2 reads FQGNSA. This chain's CDR3 is CASSSAGTGGKTQYF. The sequenced part of the CDR3 DNA is TGTGCCAGCAGCTCCGCCGGGACAGGGGGGAAGACC.

In regard to this clone: The CDR3 end is not reached by the read, which stops 3 residues before it; the germline J gene fills it in. This chain uses TRBV7-3 with TRBJ2-6; no firm D call. The V end was cut by 0 bases, the J end by 3 bases, with 9 bases between. The CDR3 consists of 16 residues. Germline loops: CDR1 SGHTA, CDR2 FQGTGA. CDR3 loop: CASSLTTGFGANVLTF. Incomplete CDR3 DNA: TGTGCCAGCAGCTTAACCACCGGGTTTGGGGCCAACGTC.

As to this clone: The missing CDR3 end, 3 residues past where the read stops, is filled in from the germline J gene. The chain couples TRBV11-3 to TRBJ2-7; tentatively, D is TRBD2 (7 bases). Germline V gene data show CDR1 as SGHNT and CDR2 as YENEEA. V was trimmed by 4 bases and J by 3 bases, leaving 16 bases between them. This CDR3 spans 15 amino acids. CDR3 DNA, as far as it was read: TGTGCCAGCAGCTCCGCCGGGGGGCCCATCTACGAG. This encodes CASSSAGGPIYE. The whole CDR3 is CASSSAGGPIYEQYF.

Details on this clone: From the germline J gene comes the end of the CDR3, since the read stops 3 residues before it. The rearrangement uses TRBV7-9 and TRBJ1-2; D uncertain. Germline CDR1 and CDR2: SEHNR and FQNEAQ (reference sequence). The CDR3 consists of 13 residues. The sequenced CDR3 bases are TGTGCCAGCAGTTCGGACTCCTACAATGAC. This sequence encodes CASSSDSYND. The CDR3 reads in full as CASSSDSYNDYTF.

On this clone: The missing CDR3 end, 3 residues past where the read stops, is filled in from the germline J gene. J is TRBJ2-7 and V is TRBV7-2; 7 bases map to TRBD1. CDR1 and CDR2 from the germline V gene are SGHTA and FQGNSA. This CDR3 is 14 amino acids long. J lost 2 bases, V lost 3 bases, and 4 bases had no gene match. CDR3 protein: CASSFSGTAYEQYF. The part of the CDR3 DNA that was read is TGTGCCAGCAGCTTTTCCGGGACAGCCTACGAG.

To note about this clone: The read terminates 3 residues before the CDR3 end, so the remaining end is supplied by the germline J gene. This chain uses TRBV18 with TRBJ1-1; TRBD1 matches 7 bases. The junction had 4 bases not matched to a gene; V was cut back by 6 bases and J by 0 bases. CDR3 length: 14 amino acids. Germline V gives CDR1 KGHSH, CDR2 LQKENI. CDR3 loop: CASSGQTLNTEAFF. CDR3 bases read: TGTGCCAGCTCGGGACAGACACTGAACACTGAA.

As to this clone: The read comes to an end 3 residues before the CDR3 does, leaving the germline J gene to fill in the end. The chain recombines TRBV5-6 with TRBJ2-5, with D possibly TRBD1 on 8 matching bases. The V gene's germline CDR1 is SGHDT and CDR2 YYEEEE. CDR3 length equals 14 residues. Trimming took off 7 bases at V and 7 bases at J, with 20 bases between the two ends. The part of the CDR3 DNA that was read is TGTGCCAGCGGCGAGACAGGGGACTATGCGACC. Translated, it gives CASGETGDYAT. The entire CDR3 reads CASGETGDYATQYF.

The CDR3 loop is CAWSAQENTEAFF. CDR3 DNA (partial): TGTGCCTGGAGTGCACAGGAGAACACTGAA. The chain employs TRBV30 and TRBJ1-1; weak D call: TRBD1 (5 bases). The read gets to within 3 residues of the CDR3 end, and the germline J gene fills in the rest. The V end lost 1 base, the J end lost 1 base, and 7 bases lay between the germline ends. This CDR3 has 13 residues. Per germline, CDR1 GTSNPN and CDR2 SVGIG (reference sequence).

To note about this clone: The read finishes 3 residues shy of the CDR3 end, and the germline J gene is used to complete it. This chain connects TRBV19 to TRBJ2-1; 9 bases line up with TRBD2. Germline assignment: CDR1 LNHDA and CDR2 SQIVND (reference sequence). V gave up 4 bases and J gave up 4 bases; unmatched junction bases: 5. The CDR3 loop spans 15 amino acids. The sequenced CDR3 bases are TGTGCCAGTAGTAAAACTAGCGGGTTATACAATGAG. Residues: CASSKTSGLYNE. The whole CDR3 sequence reads CASSKTSGLYNEQFF.

About this clone: An end of the junction does not agree with germline; a read error may underlie this. The read ends 3 residues before the CDR3 terminus; that terminus is restored from the germline J gene. Additional DNA sequences in this sample encode the identical CDR3. The gene calls are TRBV7-9 and TRBJ1-3; 7 bases match TRBD1. Per the germline V gene, CDR1 is SEHNR and CDR2 is FQNEAQ (reference sequence). The CDR3 is made up of 15 amino acids. The CDR3 loop reads CASSRTGDSGNTIYF. Partial CDR3 DNA: TGTGCCAGCAGCCGGACAGGAGACTCTGGAAACACG. Supplemented by reference TRBV7-9 and TRBJ1-3, the full variable domain reads DTGVSQNPRHKITKRGQNVTFRCDPISEHNRLYWYRQTLGQGPEFLTYFQNEAQLEKSRLLSDRFSAERPKGSFSTLEIQRTEQGDSAMYLCASSRTGDSGNTIYFGEGSWLTVV.